The 21 T cell receptor beta chains listed next were all sequenced from one sample in a study of identical twins. In TCRdb, the 5' RACE reads were re-called with MiXCR into one record per CDR3 protein. In the table there are roughly 750,000 distinct CDR3 sequences, around 20% of which are singletons. This same sample was also taken into another study, of T cells expressing NK-cell markers.

Sequenced material: PBMCs. Source of these receptors: a young woman in good health.

This sequence joins TRBV20-1 and TRBJ1-1; no clear D gene. CDR1 and CDR2 (germline): DFQATT, SNEGSKA (reference sequence). This CDR3 contains 13 residues. V was clipped by 5 bases and J by 1 base, with 11 bases between them. The CDR3, as DNA: TGCAGTGCTCCCAGTTTCAGGAACACTGAAGCTTTCTTT. Translation gives CSAPSFRNTEAFF.

This clonotype was observed a few times. The chain couples TRBV5-1 to TRBJ2-4; 9 bases match TRBD1. This CDR3 is 17 amino acids long. Trimming removed 4 bases from V and 0 bases from J; junction bases left unmatched: 8. From germline, CDR1 is SGHRS and CDR2 YFSETQ. CDR3 coding DNA: TGCGCCAGCAGCGCGGGACAGGGCTTATCAGCCAAAAACATTCAGTACTTC. Its protein product is CASSAGQGLSAKNIQYF.

This clonotype was seen more than once but under ten times. A read error is likely, as this CDR3 ends without the conserved phenylalanine or tryptophan. The DNA is left out, because the CDR3 cannot be placed on it with certainty; the CDR3 is given as TCRdb lists it. The V call is TRBV10-3, the J call TRBJ2-3; whether TRBD2, the table's D call, matches the DNA was not checked. Both ends counted, the CDR3 spans 14 residues. The germline V gene encodes CDR1 ENHRY and CDR2 SYGVKD. CDR3 amino acids: CAISDRLAGALPRL.

The V gene is TRBV5-1, the J gene TRBJ2-7; no reliable D call. Germline V lookup: CDR1 SGHRS, CDR2 YFSETQ. V was trimmed by 0 bases and J by 1 base, leaving 8 bases between them. The CDR3 has 14 residues. The CDR3 sequence: CASSLEWASYEQYF. CDR3 bases: TGCGCCAGCAGCTTGGAATGGGCTTCCTACGAGCAGTACTTC.

The chain has TRBV7-2 and TRBJ2-1; D is perhaps TRBD1 or TRBD2 (5 bases each). Trimming pared 2 bases from V and 8 bases from J, leaving 16 bases between. CDR1 is SGHTA, CDR2 FQGNSA, per germline. The CDR3 runs to 15 residues. CDR3 bases: TGTGCCAGCAGCTTACCCCCGGGACCAGGCGATGAGCAGTTCTTC. Encoded protein: CASSLPPGPGDEQFF.

This clonotype occurred a few times. The rearrangement uses TRBV7-9 and TRBJ2-1; TRBD1 aligns across 10 bases. V dropped 5 bases and J dropped 9; count of bases not matched to a gene: 10. The V gene's germline CDR1 is SEHNR and CDR2 FQNEAQ (reference sequence). This CDR3 is built from 15 residues. The CDR3 DNA reads TGTGCCAGCAGCCCAGACAGGGGGCAGGAGATTGAGCAGTTCTTC. As protein: CASSPDRGQEIEQFF.

In its sample, this clonotype was seen a few times. V usage is TRBV6-1 and J usage is TRBJ1-4; 10 nucleotides line up with TRBD1. The V gene's germline CDR1 is MNHNS and CDR2 SASEGT. Germline trimming cut 5 bases from V and 8 bases from J; bases unmatched to any gene: 5. The CDR3 runs to 14 residues. CDR3 nucleotide sequence: TGTGCCAGCAGTAGGGGGACAGGGGCCGAAAAACTGTTTTTT. This translates into CASSRGTGAEKLFF.

This clonotype was seen a few times. V and J are TRBV5-1 and TRBJ1-5, with D hard to call. Germline CDR1 reads SGHRS; CDR2 reads YFSETQ. CDR3 length: 15 amino acids. V lost 0 bases and J 5 bases, leaving 12 bases between the germline ends. The CDR3 sequence is CASSLDGPADQPQHF. Here the CDR3 DNA reads TGCGCCAGCAGCTTGGACGGGCCCGCGGATCAGCCCCAGCATTTT.

The CDR3 region is CSADFSGAPGEQFF. DNA for the CDR3: TGCAGTGCTGACTTTAGCGGGGCCCCGGGGGAGCAGTTCTTC. The V call is TRBV20-1, the J call TRBJ2-1, with 8 bases aligning to TRBD2. Losses at the gene ends were 5 bases for V and 10 bases for J; bases not matched to a gene: 13. There are 14 residues in the CDR3. CDR1 is DFQATT and CDR2 is SNEGSKA in the germline V gene (reference sequence).

The table lists this clonotype with many counts. The junction differs from germline at one of its ends, possibly a read error. The rearrangement links TRBV6-5 to TRBJ1-2; 7 bases map to TRBD1. The CDR3 consists of 12 residues. The germline V gene encodes CDR1 MNHEY and CDR2 SVGAGI. The CDR3 is CASSYRGDGYTF. The CDR3 bases are TGCGCCAGCAGCTACAGGGGCGATGGCTACACCTTC.

The chain has TRBV12-3 or TRBV12-4 and TRBJ1-4, with D tentatively TRBD1 (5 bases). The CDR3 loop spans 17 amino acids. Trimming removed 1 base at V and 0 bases at J, with 12 bases between. DNA for the CDR3: TGTGCCAGCAGTTTAGGGGGACCGGGCACAACTAATGAAAAACTGTTTTTT. It codes for CASSLGGPGTTNEKLFF.

This clonotype was seen a handful of times. This chain connects TRBV20-1 to TRBJ2-7, with a tentative D call TRBD1 (6 bases). V lost 2 bases and J 2 bases, leaving 16 bases between the germline ends. Germline V gene data show CDR1 as DFQATT and CDR2 as SNEGSKA (reference sequence). The CDR3 runs 15 residues. The CDR3, as DNA: TGCAGTGCTAGACGGGCGGACAGCCTAGCCTACGAGCAGTACTTC. Translating it yields CSARRADSLAYEQYF.

The sample holds a few counts of this clonotype. The chain joins TRBV29-1 to TRBJ1-2; tentatively, D is TRBD1 (6 bases). The CDR3 covers 11 residues. Trimming took 7 bases from V and 4 from J, leaving 10 bases between them. CDR1 and CDR2 (germline): SQVTM, ANQGSEA. As DNA, the CDR3 is TGCAGCGCCCAGGGGACCTATGGCTACACCTTC. Residues: CSAQGTYGYTF.

The chain has TRBV1 and TRBJ2-1; the table names TRBD2, a call not compared with the DNA. TRBV1 constitutes a pseudogene. This CDR3 region has 16 residues. The CDR3 region has the DNA TGCACCAGCAGCCAAGGGGGACTAGAGGCCTACAATGAGCAGTTCTTC. Residues: CTSSQGGLEAYNEQFF.

V usage is TRBV20-1 and J usage is TRBJ2-2; TRBD2 might be the D (5 bases). Trimming removed 3 bases at V and 0 bases at J, with 11 bases between. CDR3 size: 15 residues. CDR1 DFQATT and CDR2 SNEGSKA come from the germline V gene (reference sequence). The CDR3 bases are TGCAGTGCTAGTGCCCAGCGGACGAACACCGGGGAGCTGTTTTTT. As protein: CSASAQRTNTGELFF.

J is TRBJ1-1 and V is TRBV11-2, with 7 bases lining up with TRBD1. CDR3 length: 15 residues. Germline V gene data show CDR1 as SGHAT and CDR2 as FQNNGV. Unmatched junction bases numbered 9, after V lost 4 bases and J lost 4 bases. The DNA of the CDR3 is TGTGCCAGCAGCTCCTTACAGGGGATGGGCACTGAAGCTTTCTTT. Translation gives CASSSLQGMGTEAFF.

CDR3 protein: CASNGQGYEQYF. For the CDR3, the DNA is TGCGCCAGCAATGGACAGGGCTACGAGCAGTACTTC. The V call is TRBV5-1, the J call TRBJ2-7; 8 bases match TRBD1. The V gene end was trimmed by 6 bases and the J gene end by 3 bases; junction bases not matched to a gene: 2. The CDR3 loop spans 12 amino acids. Germline CDR1 is SGHRS and CDR2 is YFSETQ. The entire variable domain, with the rest obtained from reference TRBV5-1 and TRBJ2-7, is as follows: KAGVTQTPRYLIKTRGQQVTLSCSPISGHRSVSWYQQTPGQGLQFLFEYFSETQRNKGNFPGRFSGRQFSNSRSEMNVSTLELGDSALYLCASNGQGYEQYFGPGTRLTVT.

The chain links TRBV27 to TRBJ1-2; 7 nucleotides agree with TRBD1. The CDR3 extends over 12 amino acids. The V gene's germline CDR1 is MNHEY and CDR2 SMNVEV (reference sequence). With V trimmed by 6 bases and J by 8 bases, 6 bases remained unmatched. CDR3 protein: CASRQGLGGYTF. CDR3 in DNA: TGTGCCAGCAGACAGGGGCTTGGGGGCTACACCTTC.

Only a few counts were recorded for this clonotype. The chain links TRBV20-1 to TRBJ2-7; D might be TRBD1 or TRBD2, each matching 5 bases. The CDR3 contains 13 residues. V dropped 4 bases and J dropped 7 bases, with 17 bases sitting between them. Germline V gene lookup returns CDR1 DFQATT and CDR2 SNEGSKA (reference sequence). The CDR3: CSATPGLPEEQYF. CDR3 DNA: TGCAGTGCTACCCCGGGGCTACCAGAAGAGCAGTACTTC.

This clonotype was picked up a small number of times. The rearrangement joins TRBV6-1 to TRBJ1-4, with unresolved D. V was shortened by 0 bases and J by 8 bases, with 7 bases between the two germline ends. In germline, CDR1 is MNHNS, CDR2 SASEGT. This CDR3 region has 13 residues. CDR3 coding DNA: TGTGCCAGCAGTGAAGCGTACAACGAAAAACTGTTTTTT. This encodes CASSEAYNEKLFF.

The J gene is TRBJ2-7, the V gene TRBV5-1; possible D gene TRBD1, 6 bases. This CDR3 region has 14 residues. Trimming removed 4 bases from V and 6 bases from J, with 17 bases in between. Germline V gene sequence: CDR1 SGHRS, CDR2 YFSETQ. The CDR3 sequence: CASSPRTVFGEQYF. The CDR3 DNA reads TGCGCCAGCAGCCCTAGGACAGTATTTGGCGAGCAGTACTTC.